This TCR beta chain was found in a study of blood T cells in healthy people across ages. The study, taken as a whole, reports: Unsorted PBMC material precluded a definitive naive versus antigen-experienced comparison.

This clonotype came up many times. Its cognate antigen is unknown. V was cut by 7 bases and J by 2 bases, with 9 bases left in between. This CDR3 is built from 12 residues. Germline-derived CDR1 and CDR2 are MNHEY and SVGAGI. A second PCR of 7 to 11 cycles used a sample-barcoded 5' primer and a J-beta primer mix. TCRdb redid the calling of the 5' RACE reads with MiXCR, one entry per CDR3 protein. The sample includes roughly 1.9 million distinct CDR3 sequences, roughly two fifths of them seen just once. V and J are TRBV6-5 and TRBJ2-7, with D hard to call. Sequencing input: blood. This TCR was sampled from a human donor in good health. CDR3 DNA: TGTGCCAGCACAAGCACAACCTACGAGCAGTACTTC. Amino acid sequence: CASTSTTYEQYF.